This T cell receptor beta chain was recovered during a study of T-cell memory formation after mild COVID-19. TCRdb analysed the 5' RACE reads with MiXCR anew, one entry per CDR3 protein. The table has 400,000 to 500,000 distinct CDR3 sequences, 20% to 25% seen once. V shed 7 bases, J shed 4 bases, and the junction held 10 bases outside the gene matches. CDR1 and CDR2 from the germline V gene are LNHNV and YYDKDF (reference sequence). This CDR3 contains 16 residues. This TCR derives from an adult woman who had mild COVID-19 (a few samples of this study predate the infection). Cell type and time point are not known. The chain recombines TRBV15 with TRBJ2-7; 13 nucleotides agree with TRBD2. The source material was PBMCs or a T cell subset sorted from them (not recorded which). CDR3 in amino acids: CATTSGGTSGIYEQYF. The CDR3 DNA follows: TGTGCCACCACCTCTGGGGGGACTAGCGGGATATACGAGCAGTACTTC.